This T cell receptor (beta chain) was sequenced in a study of blood T cells in healthy people across ages. Findings and caveats of the study: Donor CMV status was unknown, possibly confounding expanded clonotype changes. Higher diversity, along with more naive CD4+ cells, distinguished long-lived donors from aged donors.

Using a J-beta primer mix together with a sample-barcoded 5' primer, a second PCR was run for about 6 to 11 cycles. Researchers report that a template-switch adaptor with 12 random nucleotides tagged each cDNA molecule. Each CDR3 protein gets one entry after TCRdb re-called the 5' RACE reads with MiXCR. The profile covers hundreds of thousands of distinct CDR3 sequences, with 36% appearing a single time and 10% to 15% taken by the ten largest. The table lists this clonotype with a few counts. Antigen specificity is unknown. The CDR3 extends over 14 amino acids. V was cut by 3 bases and J by 3 bases, with 12 bases left in between. Germline assignment: CDR1 SGHTA and CDR2 FQGTGA.

Sequenced material: blood. This chain connects TRBV7-3 to TRBJ2-7; D remains ambiguous. The source is a man aged 18 to 35 in good health. The CDR3 region has the DNA TGTGCCAGCAGCTTCCCCGGGTTCGGCTACGAGCAGTACTTC. The encoded protein is CASSFPGFGYEQYF.